This T cell receptor beta chain was recorded in a study of T-cell memory formation after mild COVID-19 (dated by TCRdb to about 2021). About the investigation overall: TCR sequence clusters from the two donors were largely donor specific. In a couple of donors, T-cell clones that expanded and contracted after mild COVID-19 were tracked by sequencing TCRalpha and TCRbeta repertoires over time. Two young, previously healthy adult volunteers made up the cohort, one male and one female.

For sequencing, an Illumina NovaSeq 6000 was employed. TCRalpha and TCRbeta cDNA libraries were built by 5'RACE with constant-segment primers, adding sample barcodes and unique molecular identifiers. RNA was extracted from every sample with Trizol reagent. Libraries were amplified in two PCR steps, with a second sample barcode and Illumina TruSeq adapters added in the second step. Libraries were sequenced on an Illumina NovaSeq with 2 x 150 bp paired-end reads. Per the original workflow: Reads were demultiplexed and collapsed into UMI-guided consensus sequences with migec v1.2.7. Using mixcr v2.1.11, UMI consensuses were aligned to TRA and TRB V and J templates and then assembled into clonotypes. A clonotype was counted as expanded or contracted only when both edgeR and NoisET called the clonotype significant, with the noise models trained on biological replicates. edgeR calls used a false discovery rate-adjusted p below 0.01 and a log2 fold-change threshold of 1. As an exploratory analysis of dynamics, max-normalized trajectories of the 1000 most abundant clonotypes were examined by PCA with hierarchical clustering. Each responding clone was given a CD4 or CD8 phenotype based on the CD4+ and CD8+ repertoires, which had been sequenced separately. TCRdb applied fastp at Q25 and MiXCR to the public reads, then kept only in-frame beta chains. CDR3 protein duplicates are merged, each entry listing the most common genes and DNA. The V and J calls and clone size are TCRdb's, not the authors'. The sample has approximately 88,000 distinct CDR3 sequences on record, around a quarter of them singletons. Of the sample, 42% falls within the top ten clones.

PBMCs were isolated by Ficoll-Paque density gradient centrifugation. The cysteine opens and the phenylalanine closes a CDR3 of 18 amino acids. Only the CDR3 region is kept as DNA, spanning 54 bases read in frame from base 1. Relative to germline, V is 0 bases shorter and J is 6 bases shorter, with 23 bases between their ends. The germline V gene (reference sequence) provides CDR1 SEHNR and CDR2 FQNEAQ. The full study reports these points: Clones contracting from day 15 to 85 had balanced CD4/CD8 phenotypes, while a second wave expanding from day 15 to 37 was biased towards CD4+. SARS-CoV-2 specificity was not confirmed for the second-wave clones peaking on day 37. The study covered only a couple of mild cases, and larger cohorts including severe cases with pre-infection samples were considered necessary. Contracting CD4+ clones appeared mostly in the CM and EM memory subsets, whereas CD8+ clones were enriched in EMRA. Some responding clones were found in pre-infection memory, which suggests that pre-existing cross-reactive memory T cells took part in the SARS-CoV-2 response.

Turning to this clonotype: No cognate antigen has been identified for it. Per-base quality was not reported, and no clone a single base away is much larger than it.

The TCR was taken from a man between 18 and 29 years old who had mild COVID-19 (a few samples of this study predate the infection). The sample titles of this study are shuffled in the database, so cell type and time point are left out; the donor was told from shared clones. The V and J genes are TRBV7-9 and TRBJ2-5, and possibly TRBD1, on 5 matching bases. The sample consisted of PBMCs or a T cell subset sorted from them (not recorded which). The nucleotide sequence reads as follows: TGTGCCAGCAGCTTAGCTTCTCTGGCAGGGATTTTTCAAAAGACCCAGTACTTC. Its amino acids are CASSLASLAGIFQKTQYF.